The source of this T cell receptor beta chain is a study of T cell repertoires in cytomegalovirus infection. Overall study context: Public TCR beta signatures provided an indication of both CMV infection and a matching HLA type.

About this clonotype itself: Its antigen is not identified.

Broader study findings: Cumulative public TCR beta family frequency identified CMV carriers with the relevant HLA.

Looked up from germline, CDR1 is MGHDK and CDR2 is SYGVNS. This CDR3 contains 12 residues. Trimming pared 9 bases from V and 1 base from J, leaving 9 bases between. TCRdb used MiXCR to reprocess the reads, holding one entry per CDR3 protein. The sample carries about 330,000 distinct CDR3 sequences, around a third recorded once. The V and J genes are TRBV25-1 and TRBJ1-1; no definite D call. This receptor was taken from a human donor in good health (CMV status not recorded). Some clones in this sample may be carry-over from other donors' samples. Sequenced here: cultured PBMCs, sampled from culture after CMV antigen stimulation. The CDR3: CASLKGNTEAFF. The CDR3, as DNA: TGTGCCAGTCTTAAAGGGAACACTGAAGCTTTCTTT.